This TCR beta chain came from a study of blood T cell repertoires in COVID-19. The assay was immunoSEQ multiplex PCR, and TCRdb's table has in-frame clones only and misses some. The data show 350,000 to 450,000 clones, approximately 90% seen once. V was cut by 5 bases and J by 1 base, with 18 bases left in between. The germline CDR1 and CDR2 sequences are SGHTA and FQGTGA. The CDR3 consists of 17 residues. Sequencing used peripheral blood. The chain is built from TRBV7-3 and TRBJ2-1; TRBD2 is a possible D gene (5 bases). The clonotype comes from a woman aged 40 to 50 with COVID-19, enrolled during active disease. CDR3 residues: CASSLQQRRGSYNEQFF. The DNA of the CDR3 is TGTGCCAGCAGCCTTCAACAGAGGCGAGGGTCCTACAATGAGCAGTTCTTC.